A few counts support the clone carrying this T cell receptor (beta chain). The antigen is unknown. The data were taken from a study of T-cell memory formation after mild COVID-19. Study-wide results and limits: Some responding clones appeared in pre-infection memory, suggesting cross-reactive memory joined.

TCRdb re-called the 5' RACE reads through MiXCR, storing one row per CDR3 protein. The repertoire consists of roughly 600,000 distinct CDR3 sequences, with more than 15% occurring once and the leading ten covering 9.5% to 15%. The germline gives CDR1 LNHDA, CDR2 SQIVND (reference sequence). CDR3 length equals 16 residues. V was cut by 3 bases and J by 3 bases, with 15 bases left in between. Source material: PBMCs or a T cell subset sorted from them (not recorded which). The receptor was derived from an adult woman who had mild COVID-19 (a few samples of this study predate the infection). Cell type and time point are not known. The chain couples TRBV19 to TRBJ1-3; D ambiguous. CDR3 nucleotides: TGTGCCAGTAGTATGTCCAGGCGTGGTAGTGGAAACACCATATATTTT. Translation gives CASSMSRRGSGNTIYF.